Listed below are T cell receptor beta chains from one sample, sequenced in a study of blood T cells in healthy people across ages. TCRdb redid the calling of the 5' RACE reads with MiXCR, one entry per CDR3 protein. The sample consists of 750,000 to 950,000 distinct CDR3 sequences, 25% to 30% of them appearing once. The same data also went into a second study, on T cells of mothers and their children.

The specimen was blood. The source is a woman between 40 and 55 years old in good health. Both conserved end residues are part of each CDR3. The D gene is left open where the match is weak. The size field is filled for only some rows; it gives once, few, many or a size class.

clone size: few; J gene: TRBJ2-7; D gene: TRBD1; CDR3 length: 17; V gene: TRBV5-5; CDR3 protein: CASSLPWLLDRGYEQYF; CDR3 DNA: TGTGCCAGCAGCCTTCCCTGGCTACTGGACAGGGGCTACGAGCAGTACTTC
clone size: -; J gene: TRBJ1-2; D gene: -; CDR3 length: 14; V gene: TRBV20-1; CDR3 protein: CSAPPTGDNYGYTF; CDR3 DNA: TGCAGTGCTCCCCCGACAGGAGATAACTATGGCTACACCTTC
clone size: -; J gene: TRBJ1-1; D gene: -; CDR3 length: 14; V gene: TRBV7-3; CDR3 protein: CASGSGAGNTEAFF; CDR3 DNA: TGTGCCAGCGGGAGCGGGGCTGGGAACACTGAAGCTTTCTTT
clone size: few; J gene: TRBJ1-2; D gene: TRBD1; CDR3 length: 13; V gene: TRBV6-2/TRBV6-3; CDR3 protein: CASSPTGQGGYTF; CDR3 DNA: TGTGCCAGCAGTCCTACGGGACAGGGAGGCTACACCTTC
clone size: many; J gene: TRBJ2-1; D gene: -; CDR3 length: 13; V gene: TRBV6-5; CDR3 protein: CASSPRAYNEQFF; CDR3 DNA: TGTGCCAGCAGTCCCCGGGCGTACAATGAGCAGTTCTTC
clone size: many; J gene: TRBJ1-2; D gene: -; CDR3 length: 16; V gene: TRBV9; CDR3 protein: CASSPGGQRTFYGYTF; CDR3 DNA: TGTGCCAGCAGCCCGGGAGGACAGAGGACATTCTATGGCTACACCTTC
clone size: many; J gene: TRBJ2-3; D gene: TRBD2; CDR3 length: 15; V gene: TRBV20-1; CDR3 protein: CSARLAGGPTDTQYF; CDR3 DNA: TGCAGTGCTCGACTAGCGGGGGGGCCGACAGATACGCAGTATTTT
clone size: -; J gene: TRBJ2-7; D gene: TRBD1; CDR3 length: 16; V gene: TRBV12-3/TRBV12-4; CDR3 protein: CASSSPQGQSNYEQYF; CDR3 DNA: TGTGCCAGCAGTTCCCCCCAGGGACAGAGTAACTACGAGCAGTACTTC
clone size: few; J gene: TRBJ2-5; D gene: -; CDR3 length: 16; V gene: TRBV7-3; CDR3 protein: CASSLLGQGLGETQYF; CDR3 DNA: TGTGCCAGCAGCCTTCTAGGGCAGGGTCTGGGGGAGACCCAGTACTTC
clone size: -; J gene: TRBJ2-5; D gene: -; CDR3 length: 14; V gene: TRBV28; CDR3 protein: CASSQIGGRETQYF; CDR3 DNA: TGTGCCAGCAGCCAGATCGGGGGTCGTGAGACCCAGTACTTC
clone size: -; J gene: TRBJ2-5; D gene: TRBD2; CDR3 length: 14; V gene: TRBV5-6; CDR3 protein: CASYPGGRRETQYF; CDR3 DNA: TGTGCCAGCTATCCGGGGGGGCGGCGGGAGACCCAGTACTTC
clone size: -; J gene: TRBJ2-7; D gene: -; CDR3 length: 15; V gene: TRBV2; CDR3 protein: CASSATRGGRYEQYF; CDR3 DNA: TGTGCCAGCAGCGCCACCCGGGGAGGAAGGTACGAGCAGTACTTC
clone size: few; J gene: TRBJ2-6; D gene: -; CDR3 length: 17; V gene: TRBV5-1; CDR3 protein: CASSLVGVRSGANVLTF; CDR3 DNA: TGCGCCAGCAGCTTGGTAGGGGTGCGTTCTGGGGCCAACGTCCTGACTTTC
clone size: once; J gene: TRBJ2-4; D gene: -; CDR3 length: 15; V gene: TRBV18; CDR3 protein: CASSPATGGKNIQHF; CDR3 DNA: TGTGCCAGCTCACCGGCGACTGGGGGCAAAAACATTCAGCACTTC
clone size: many; J gene: TRBJ2-7; D gene: -; CDR3 length: 13; V gene: TRBV24-1; CDR3 protein: CATSDAATYEQYF; CDR3 DNA: TGTGCCACCAGTGATGCGGCAACCTACGAGCAGTACTTC
clone size: -; J gene: TRBJ2-7; D gene: -; CDR3 length: 13; V gene: TRBV19; CDR3 protein: CASTHRDSYEQYF; CDR3 DNA: TGTGCCAGTACACACAGGGATTCCTACGAGCAGTACTTC
clone size: many; J gene: TRBJ2-7; D gene: -; CDR3 length: 14; V gene: TRBV20-1; CDR3 protein: CSATLPTDAYEQYF; CDR3 DNA: TGCAGTGCCACATTACCGACAGATGCCTACGAGCAGTACTTC
clone size: many; J gene: TRBJ1-2; D gene: -; CDR3 length: 12; V gene: TRBV6-5; CDR3 protein: CALRDGNYGYTF; CDR3 DNA: TGTGCCTTACGGGACGGCAACTATGGCTACACCTTC
clone size: -; J gene: TRBJ1-1; D gene: -; CDR3 length: 12; V gene: TRBV29-1; CDR3 protein: CSAPGENTEAFF; CDR3 DNA: TGCAGCGCCCCGGGGGAGAACACTGAAGCTTTCTTT
clone size: many; J gene: TRBJ1-1; D gene: -; CDR3 length: 15; V gene: TRBV6-6; CDR3 protein: CASSYPQGSNTEAFF; CDR3 DNA: TGTGCCAGCAGTTACCCACAGGGTTCCAACACTGAAGCTTTCTTT
clone size: -; J gene: TRBJ2-3; D gene: -; CDR3 length: 16; V gene: TRBV27; CDR3 protein: CASSLWPGVSTDTQYF; CDR3 DNA: TGTGCCAGCAGTTTATGGCCAGGGGTGAGCACAGATACGCAGTATTTT
clone size: many; J gene: TRBJ2-5; D gene: -; CDR3 length: 15; V gene: TRBV7-2; CDR3 protein: CASSPQDGLGETQYF; CDR3 DNA: TGTGCCAGCAGCCCCCAGGACGGTCTGGGGGAGACCCAGTACTTC
clone size: -; J gene: TRBJ2-2; D gene: TRBD2; CDR3 length: 16; V gene: TRBV12-3/TRBV12-4; CDR3 protein: CASRRLAGGYTGELFF; CDR3 DNA: TGTGCCAGCAGGCGACTAGCGGGAGGGTACACCGGGGAGCTGTTTTTT
clone size: few; J gene: TRBJ2-3; D gene: TRBD2; CDR3 length: 14; V gene: TRBV10-3; CDR3 protein: CAISLGGGTDTQYF; CDR3 DNA: TGTGCCATCAGTTTGGGAGGGGGCACAGATACGCAGTATTTT
clone size: -; J gene: TRBJ1-6; D gene: TRBD1; CDR3 length: 15; V gene: TRBV7-9; CDR3 protein: CASSELGQGISPLHF; CDR3 DNA: TGTGCCAGCAGCGAATTGGGACAGGGGATTTCACCCCTCCACTTT
clone size: many; J gene: TRBJ2-1; D gene: TRBD2; CDR3 length: 17; V gene: TRBV10-3; CDR3 protein: CAITKMTSGGAGNEQFF; CDR3 DNA: TGTGCCATCACTAAAATGACTAGCGGGGGGGCGGGGAATGAGCAGTTCTTC
clone size: -; J gene: TRBJ1-2; D gene: -; CDR3 length: 16; V gene: TRBV20-1; CDR3 protein: CGARDGRPGRNYGYTF; CDR3 DNA: TGCGGTGCTAGAGATGGGCGTCCAGGGCGGAACTATGGCTACACCTTC
clone size: many; J gene: TRBJ2-7; D gene: TRBD1; CDR3 length: 14; V gene: TRBV20-1; CDR3 protein: CSAPTGLSSYEQYF; CDR3 DNA: TGCAGTGCTCCGACAGGGCTAAGCTCCTACGAGCAGTACTTC
clone size: -; J gene: TRBJ1-2; D gene: -; CDR3 length: 16; V gene: TRBV7-3; CDR3 protein: CASSLGGTGKNYGYTF; CDR3 DNA: TGTGCCAGCAGCTTAGGGGGTACAGGCAAGAACTATGGCTACACCTTC
clone size: few; J gene: TRBJ2-3; D gene: -; CDR3 length: 14; V gene: TRBV28; CDR3 protein: CASRGGARKDTQYF; CDR3 DNA: TGTGCCAGCAGAGGCGGGGCGAGGAAGGATACGCAGTATTTT
clone size: many; J gene: TRBJ2-1; D gene: -; CDR3 length: 12; V gene: TRBV7-9; CDR3 protein: CASSPWDNEQFF; CDR3 DNA: TGTGCCAGCAGCCCATGGGACAATGAGCAGTTCTTC
clone size: few; J gene: TRBJ1-1; D gene: TRBD1; CDR3 length: 15; V gene: TRBV28; CDR3 protein: CASSITQGLNTEAFF; CDR3 DNA: TGTGCCAGCAGTATAACACAGGGGCTGAACACTGAAGCTTTCTTT
clone size: few; J gene: TRBJ2-2; D gene: TRBD1; CDR3 length: 15; V gene: TRBV15; CDR3 protein: CATSVSGQGIGELFF; CDR3 DNA: TGTGCCACCAGCGTATCGGGACAGGGTATCGGGGAGCTGTTTTTT
clone size: few; J gene: TRBJ2-7; D gene: -; CDR3 length: 13; V gene: TRBV20-1; CDR3 protein: CSARDRELYEQYF; CDR3 DNA: TGCAGTGCTAGAGATAGGGAGCTCTACGAGCAGTACTTC
clone size: -; J gene: TRBJ2-3; D gene: -; CDR3 length: 15; V gene: TRBV5-1; CDR3 protein: CASTIGGREADTQYF; CDR3 DNA: TGCGCCAGCACTATAGGTGGCAGGGAGGCAGATACGCAGTATTTT
clone size: -; J gene: TRBJ1-5; D gene: -; CDR3 length: 16; V gene: TRBV5-1; CDR3 protein: CASSPTGSGYGQPQHF; CDR3 DNA: TGCGCCAGCAGCCCCACCGGATCGGGGTACGGACAGCCCCAGCATTTT
clone size: -; J gene: TRBJ2-7; D gene: -; CDR3 length: 15; V gene: TRBV28; CDR3 protein: CASSSPGTPYNEQYF; CDR3 DNA: TGTGCCAGCAGTTCTCCCGGGACACCTTACAATGAGCAGTACTTC
clone size: few; J gene: TRBJ2-5; D gene: TRBD2; CDR3 length: 15; V gene: TRBV20-1; CDR3 protein: CSGGELAGTQETQYF; CDR3 DNA: TGCAGTGGCGGGGAACTAGCGGGGACCCAAGAGACCCAGTACTTC
clone size: -; J gene: TRBJ1-2; D gene: -; CDR3 length: 14; V gene: TRBV7-2; CDR3 protein: CASSSLGGGYGYTF; CDR3 DNA: TGTGCCAGCAGCTCCCTTGGGGGGGGCTATGGCTACACCTTC
clone size: -; J gene: TRBJ2-7; D gene: -; CDR3 length: 12; V gene: TRBV5-1; CDR3 protein: CANSPHTHEQYF; CDR3 DNA: TGCGCCAACAGCCCTCATACTCACGAGCAGTACTTC
clone size: few; J gene: TRBJ1-1; D gene: -; CDR3 length: 16; V gene: TRBV6-1; CDR3 protein: CASSEARGGGAAEAFF; CDR3 DNA: TGTGCCAGCAGTGAAGCGCGTGGGGGGGGCGCGGCTGAAGCTTTCTTT
clone size: -; J gene: TRBJ1-5; D gene: -; CDR3 length: 16; V gene: TRBV27; CDR3 protein: CASSQNGGYSNQPQHF; CDR3 DNA: TGTGCCAGCAGTCAAAACGGGGGTTATAGCAATCAGCCCCAGCATTTT
clone size: few; J gene: TRBJ1-1; D gene: -; CDR3 length: 14; V gene: TRBV4-1; CDR3 protein: CASSQDPGRTEAFF; CDR3 DNA: TGCGCCAGCAGCCAAGATCCGGGGAGGACTGAAGCTTTCTTT
clone size: -; J gene: TRBJ2-3; D gene: TRBD2; CDR3 length: 16; V gene: TRBV4-2; CDR3 protein: CASSSRTSGGADTQYF; CDR3 DNA: TGTGCCAGCAGCTCCCGGACTAGCGGGGGGGCGGATACGCAGTATTTT
clone size: -; J gene: TRBJ2-3; D gene: TRBD2; CDR3 length: 17; V gene: TRBV20-1; CDR3 protein: CSALTSGGAGSTDTQYF; CDR3 DNA: TGCAGTGCCCTAACTAGCGGGGGGGCCGGAAGCACAGATACGCAGTATTTT
clone size: -; J gene: TRBJ2-1; D gene: TRBD1; CDR3 length: 15; V gene: TRBV28; CDR3 protein: CASSSGQNLYNEQFF; CDR3 DNA: TGTGCCAGCAGTTCGGGACAGAACCTCTACAATGAGCAGTTCTTC
clone size: -; J gene: TRBJ1-2; D gene: TRBD1; CDR3 length: 15; V gene: TRBV20-1; CDR3 protein: CSASGTGGSNYGYTF; CDR3 DNA: TGCAGTGCATCCGGGACAGGGGGATCTAACTATGGCTACACCTTC
clone size: many; J gene: TRBJ2-5; D gene: TRBD1; CDR3 length: 14; V gene: TRBV27; CDR3 protein: CASSRRDRGETQYF; CDR3 DNA: TGTGCCAGCAGTCGCCGGGACAGGGGAGAGACCCAGTACTTC
clone size: many; J gene: TRBJ2-2; D gene: -; CDR3 length: 14; V gene: TRBV28; CDR3 protein: CASSDSLVTGELFF; CDR3 DNA: TGTGCCAGCAGTGACAGTTTAGTGACCGGGGAGCTGTTTTTT
clone size: few; J gene: TRBJ2-3; D gene: TRBD1; CDR3 length: 15; V gene: TRBV5-5; CDR3 protein: CASSATGEMRDTQYF; CDR3 DNA: TGTGCCAGCAGCGCGACAGGGGAAATGAGAGATACGCAGTATTTT
clone size: many; J gene: TRBJ2-5; D gene: TRBD1; CDR3 length: 16; V gene: TRBV7-2; CDR3 protein: CASSLVVRGLGETQYF; CDR3 DNA: TGTGCCAGCAGCTTAGTTGTCAGGGGGCTGGGCGAGACCCAGTACTTC
clone size: many; J gene: TRBJ2-3; D gene: -; CDR3 length: 14; V gene: TRBV28; CDR3 protein: CASSSRTLTDTQYF; CDR3 DNA: TGTGCCAGCAGTTCACGGACCCTCACAGATACGCAGTATTTT
clone size: many; J gene: TRBJ2-3; D gene: -; CDR3 length: 14; V gene: TRBV27; CDR3 protein: CASSQGTSTDTQYF; CDR3 DNA: TGTGCCAGCAGTCAGGGGACTAGCACAGATACGCAGTATTTT
clone size: many; J gene: TRBJ2-7; D gene: -; CDR3 length: 13; V gene: TRBV15; CDR3 protein: CATSSNVGGEQYF; CDR3 DNA: TGTGCCACCAGCTCGAACGTGGGTGGCGAGCAGTACTTC
clone size: many; J gene: TRBJ2-7; D gene: -; CDR3 length: 14; V gene: TRBV6-1; CDR3 protein: CASSENDRGYEQYF; CDR3 DNA: TGTGCCAGCAGTGAAAACGATCGCGGCTACGAGCAGTACTTC
clone size: few; J gene: TRBJ2-7; D gene: TRBD2; CDR3 length: 13; V gene: TRBV20-1; CDR3 protein: CSASGTSGYEQYF; CDR3 DNA: TGCAGTGCTAGCGGGACTAGCGGTTACGAGCAGTACTTC
clone size: many; J gene: TRBJ2-1; D gene: -; CDR3 length: 15; V gene: TRBV7-9; CDR3 protein: CASSPNPKAFNEQFF; CDR3 DNA: TGTGCCAGCAGCCCTAATCCGAAGGCATTCAATGAGCAGTTCTTC
clone size: -; J gene: TRBJ1-2; D gene: -; CDR3 length: 16; V gene: TRBV7-2; CDR3 protein: CAGSADYLGTLYGYTF; CDR3 DNA: TGTGCCGGCAGCGCCGATTACTTGGGGACCCTCTATGGCTACACCTTC
clone size: -; J gene: TRBJ1-3; D gene: TRBD1; CDR3 length: 17; V gene: TRBV5-1; CDR3 protein: CASSLLQGSYSGNTIYF; CDR3 DNA: TGCGCCAGCAGCTTACTACAGGGGTCCTACTCTGGAAACACCATATATTTT